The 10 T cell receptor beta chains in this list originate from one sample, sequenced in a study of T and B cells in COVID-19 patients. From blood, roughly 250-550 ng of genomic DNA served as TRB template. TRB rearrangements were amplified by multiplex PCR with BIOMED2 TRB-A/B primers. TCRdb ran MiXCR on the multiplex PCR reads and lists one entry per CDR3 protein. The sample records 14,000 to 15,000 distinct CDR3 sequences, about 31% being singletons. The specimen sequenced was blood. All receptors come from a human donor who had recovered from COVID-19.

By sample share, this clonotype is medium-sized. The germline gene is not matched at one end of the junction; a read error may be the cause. The CDR3 protein is CASSMGGERVAAF. The DNA of the CDR3 is TGTGCCAGTAGTATGGGGGGTGAGAGAGTAGCCGCCTTC. The chain carries TRBV19 and TRBJ2-5, with D perhaps TRBD2 (6 bases). Germline V gene data show CDR1 as LNHDA and CDR2 as SQIVND (reference sequence). The CDR3 consists of 13 residues.

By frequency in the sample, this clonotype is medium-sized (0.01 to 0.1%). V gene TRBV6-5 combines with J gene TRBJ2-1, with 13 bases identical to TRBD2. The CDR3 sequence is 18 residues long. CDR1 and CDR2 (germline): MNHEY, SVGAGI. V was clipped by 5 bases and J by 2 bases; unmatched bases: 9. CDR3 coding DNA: TGTGCCAGCAGTCCCTATGGACTAGCGGGAGATCCCTACAATGAGCAGTTCTTC. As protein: CASSPYGLAGDPYNEQFF.

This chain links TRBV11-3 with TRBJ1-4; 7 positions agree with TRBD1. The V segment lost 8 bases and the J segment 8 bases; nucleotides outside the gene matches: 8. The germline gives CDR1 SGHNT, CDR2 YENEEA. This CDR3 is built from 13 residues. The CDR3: CASSGQSTEKLFF. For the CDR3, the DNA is TGTGCCAGCTCGGGACAGTCCACGGAAAAACTGTTTTTT.

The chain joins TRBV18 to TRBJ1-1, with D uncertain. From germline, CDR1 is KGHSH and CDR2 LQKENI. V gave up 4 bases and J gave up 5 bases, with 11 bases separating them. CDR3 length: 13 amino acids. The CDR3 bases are TGTGCCAGCTCACAGATCCCGGAGACTGAAGCTTTCTTT. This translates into CASSQIPETEAFF.

The CDR3 DNA sequence: TGTGCCAGCAGTTGGACAGGGCCTTTTAATGAAAAACTGTTTTTT. It specifies CASSWTGPFNEKLFF. This sequence joins TRBV12-3 or TRBV12-4 and TRBJ1-4; 8 bases are shared with TRBD1. The CDR3 covers 15 residues. V was clipped by 4 bases and J by 4 bases; unmatched bases: 5.

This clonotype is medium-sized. The CDR3 region is CASSIERTGPYEQYF. CDR3 nucleotide sequence: TGTGCCAGTAGTATAGAAAGGACGGGTCCCTACGAGCAGTACTTC. The V and J genes are TRBV19 and TRBJ2-7, with no clear D. Germline loops: CDR1 LNHDA, CDR2 SQIVND (reference sequence). This CDR3 region has 15 residues. Trimming stripped 0 bases from V and 2 bases from J, with 11 bases between.

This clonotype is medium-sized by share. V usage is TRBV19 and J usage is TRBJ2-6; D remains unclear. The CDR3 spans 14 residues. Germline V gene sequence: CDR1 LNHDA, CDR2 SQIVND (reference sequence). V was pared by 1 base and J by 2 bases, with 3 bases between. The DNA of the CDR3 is TGTGCCAGTAGTATAGGGGCTGGGGCCAACGTCCTGACTTTC. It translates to CASSIGAGANVLTF. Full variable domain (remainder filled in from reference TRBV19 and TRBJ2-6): DGGITQSPKYLFRKEGQNVTLSCEQNLNHDAMYWYRQDPGQGLRLIYYSQIVNDFQKGDIAEGYSVSREKKESFPLTVTSAQKNPTAFYLCASSIGAGANVLTFGAGSRLTVL.

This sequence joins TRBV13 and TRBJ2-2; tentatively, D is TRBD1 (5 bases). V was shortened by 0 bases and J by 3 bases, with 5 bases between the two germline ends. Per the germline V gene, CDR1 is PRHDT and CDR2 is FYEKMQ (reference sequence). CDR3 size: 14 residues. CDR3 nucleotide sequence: TGTGCCAGCAGCTTAGGAGGGGACACCGGGGAGCTGTTTTTT. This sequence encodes CASSLGGDTGELFF. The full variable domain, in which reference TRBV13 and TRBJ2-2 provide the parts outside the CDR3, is AAGVIQSPRHLIKEKRETATLKCYPIPRHDTVYWYQQGPGQDPQFLISFYEKMQSDKGSIPDRFSAQQFSDYHSELNMSSLELGDSALYFCASSLGGDTGELFFGEGSRLTVL.

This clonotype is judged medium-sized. CDR3 residues: CASSSRDPGELFF. The DNA for the CDR3 is TGTGCCAGCAGCTCAAGGGACCCCGGGGAGCTGTTTTTT. The chain is built from TRBV11-3 and TRBJ2-2; D might be TRBD1 or TRBD2, each matching 5 bases. CDR3 length: 13 amino acids. With 4 bases removed from V and 6 bases from J, the gap between germline ends came to 9 bases. Germline-derived CDR1 and CDR2 are SGHNT and YENEEA.

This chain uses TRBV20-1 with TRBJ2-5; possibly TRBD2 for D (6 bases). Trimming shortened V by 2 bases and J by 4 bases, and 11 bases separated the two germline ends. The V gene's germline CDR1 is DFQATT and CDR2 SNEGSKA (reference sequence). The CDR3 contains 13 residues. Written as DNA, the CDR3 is TGCAGTGCTAGACCCCCAGCGGGAGAGACCCAGTACTTC. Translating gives CSARPPAGETQYF.